This TCR beta chain was observed in a study of identical twins. Regarding the study as a whole: Compared with models, monozygotic twins showed more out-of-frame TCR alpha sharing. Findings came from cross-sectional statistics, without long-term follow-up of donors.

The length of the CDR3 is 13 residues. From germline, CDR1 is PRHDT and CDR2 FYEKMQ (reference sequence). Deletions cut 2 bases from V and 6 bases from J, with 11 bases between. Through template switching, a universal primer site was introduced, and the cDNA contained unique molecular identifiers. TCRdb fed the 5' RACE reads into MiXCR, producing one record per CDR3 protein. The table has approximately 1.8 million distinct CDR3 sequences, about 30% seen once. Healthy Caucasian donors formed the entire cohort. This clonotype came up a few times. Its antigen is unidentified. Sequenced sample: cord blood. The TCR comes from a newborn girl in good health. The gene calls are TRBV13 and TRBJ2-7; no definite D call. This chain's CDR3 is CASSLSPASEQYF. As DNA, the CDR3 is TGTGCCAGCAGCTTAAGCCCCGCAAGCGAGCAGTACTTC.